This T cell receptor beta chain was profiled in a study of STAT5B mutations in CD4+ large granular lymphocyte leukemia. Sequencing used immunoSEQ multiplex PCR; TCRdb keeps in-frame clones, though not all of them. The sample carries about 36,000 clones, about 70% recorded once. The CDR3 extends over 15 amino acids. Trimming removed 2 bases at V and 0 bases at J, with 10 bases between. Germline V gives CDR1 MNHEY, CDR2 SVGAGI. This clone was picked up one time. This rearrangement joins TRBV6-5 to TRBJ1-2; unclear D gene. The sequencing input was CD4+ T cells from blood buffy coats. The TCR comes from a human donor in good health. The chain's CDR3 is CASSYEGYSNYGYTF. The CDR3 DNA reads TGTGCCAGCAGTTACGAAGGGTATTCTAACTATGGCTACACCTTC.